This entry is about one T cell receptor beta chain. Its antigen is unknown. The sample belongs to a study of vaccination and CD4 T cells after COVID-19. Study-wide points: Spike mono-reactivity was shown by 304 of 307 vaccine-specific clones in convalescent patients.

The CDR3 extends over 13 amino acids. Trimming cost V 7 bases and J 3 bases, with 10 bases left between them. Stated treatment: roughly 10-day PBMC culture with coronavirus spike peptide pools or control peptides (ViraFEST assay). With the Oncomine TCR Beta short-read assay, DNA from cultured CD4+ T cells was sequenced. MiXCR was run by TCRdb on the PCR reads, yielding one entry per CDR3 protein. The data hold around 19,000 distinct CDR3 sequences, with around 49% observed a single time. The specimen was CD4+ T cells from blood, cultured in vitro. The receptor's source is a human donor who had recovered from COVID-19. The rearrangement joins TRBV12-3 or TRBV12-4 to TRBJ1-5; D gene uncertain. CDR3 sequence (DNA): TGTGCCAGCATGCAAGGTCCCAATCAGCCCCAGCATTTT. It yields the protein CASMQGPNQPQHF.